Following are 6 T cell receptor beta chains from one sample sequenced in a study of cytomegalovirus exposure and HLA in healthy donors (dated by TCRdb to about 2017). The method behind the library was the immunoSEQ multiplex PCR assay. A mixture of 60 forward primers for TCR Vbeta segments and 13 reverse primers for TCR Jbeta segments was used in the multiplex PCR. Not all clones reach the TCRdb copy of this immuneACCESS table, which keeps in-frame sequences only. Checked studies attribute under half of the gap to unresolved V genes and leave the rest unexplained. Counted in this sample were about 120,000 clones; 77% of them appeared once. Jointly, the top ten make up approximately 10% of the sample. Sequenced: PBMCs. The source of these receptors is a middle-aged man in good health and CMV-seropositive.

In DNA, the CDR3 is TGTGCCAGCAGCGATAGGACAGGGAGGTCCTACGAGCAGTACTTC. Protein sequence: CASSDRTGRSYEQYF. The chain combines TRBV7-2 with TRBJ2-5; TRBD1 matches at 8 bases. The end of the DNA is better explained by TRBJ2-7, so the J call may be wrong. The CDR3 extends over 15 amino acids. CDR1 is SGHTA and CDR2 is FQGNSA in the germline V gene.

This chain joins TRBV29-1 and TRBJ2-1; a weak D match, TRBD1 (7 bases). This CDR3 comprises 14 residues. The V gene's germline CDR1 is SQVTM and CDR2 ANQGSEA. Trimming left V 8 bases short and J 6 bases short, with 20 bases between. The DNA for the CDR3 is TGCAGCTTCAGCCTGACAGGGAGGTTCAATGAGCAGTTCTTC. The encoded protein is CSFSLTGRFNEQFF.

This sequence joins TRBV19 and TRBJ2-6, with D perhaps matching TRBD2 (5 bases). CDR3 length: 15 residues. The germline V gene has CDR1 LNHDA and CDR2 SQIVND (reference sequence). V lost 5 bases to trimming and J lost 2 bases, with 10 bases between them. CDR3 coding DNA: TGTGCCAGTAGTTTAGCCGGGACTGGGGCCAACGTCCTGACTTTC. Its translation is CASSLAGTGANVLTF.

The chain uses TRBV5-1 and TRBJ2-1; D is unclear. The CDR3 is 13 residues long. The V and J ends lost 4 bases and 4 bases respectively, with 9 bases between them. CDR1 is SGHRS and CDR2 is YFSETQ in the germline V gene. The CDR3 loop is CASSLTEYNEQFF. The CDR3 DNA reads TGCGCCAGCAGCCTCACAGAGTACAATGAGCAGTTCTTC.

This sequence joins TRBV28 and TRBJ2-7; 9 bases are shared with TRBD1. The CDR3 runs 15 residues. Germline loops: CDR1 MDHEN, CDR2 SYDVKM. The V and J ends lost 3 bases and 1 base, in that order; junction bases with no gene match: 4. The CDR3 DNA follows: TGTGCCAGCAGTTTTCAGGACAGGGGTTCCTACGAGCAGTACTTC. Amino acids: CASSFQDRGSYEQYF.

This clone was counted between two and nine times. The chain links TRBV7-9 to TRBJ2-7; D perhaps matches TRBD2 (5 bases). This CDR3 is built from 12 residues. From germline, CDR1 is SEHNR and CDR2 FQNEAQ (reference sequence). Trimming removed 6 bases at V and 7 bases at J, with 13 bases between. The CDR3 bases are TGTGCCAGCAGTTCCAAAGGGAGTGAGCAGTACTTC. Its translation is CASSSKGSEQYF. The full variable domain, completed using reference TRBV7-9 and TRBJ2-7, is DTGVSQNPRHKITKRGQNVTFRCDPISEHNRLYWYRQTLGQGPEFLTYFQNEAQLEKSRLLSDRFSAERPKGSFSTLEIQRTEQGDSAMYLCASSSKGSEQYFGPGTRLTVT.